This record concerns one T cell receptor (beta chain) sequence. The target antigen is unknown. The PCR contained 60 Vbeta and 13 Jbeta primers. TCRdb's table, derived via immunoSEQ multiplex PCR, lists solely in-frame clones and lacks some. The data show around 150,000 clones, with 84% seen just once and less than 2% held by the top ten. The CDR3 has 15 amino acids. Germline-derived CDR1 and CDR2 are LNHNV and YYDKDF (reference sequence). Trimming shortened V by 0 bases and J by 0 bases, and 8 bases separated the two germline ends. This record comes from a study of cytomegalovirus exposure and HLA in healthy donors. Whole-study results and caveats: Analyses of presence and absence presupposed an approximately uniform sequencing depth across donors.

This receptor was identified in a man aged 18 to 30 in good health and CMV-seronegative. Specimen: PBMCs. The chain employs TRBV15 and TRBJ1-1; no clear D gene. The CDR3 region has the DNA TGTGCCACCAGCAGAGATCACAGCCTGAACACTGAAGCTTTCTTT. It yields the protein CATSRDHSLNTEAFF.